This section outlines one TCR beta chain sequence together with its context. In the study's own analysis: Amplification from reference gene primers served as the basis for estimated nucleated cell counts. Here immunoSEQ multiplex PCR was the method, and the copy in TCRdb shows in-frame clones only, minus some. V and J calls and clone size come straight from that table; D and trimming were deduced from the DNA. This table has some 250,000 clones, about 86% appearing once. This sample was included in a study of blood T cell repertoires in COVID-19. Background on the study: From the United States, Italy and Spain came samples of acute and convalescent COVID-19. PBMCs, B-cell-depleted T cells, or T cells provided the cDNA or gDNA that made up the material.

CDR1 and CDR2 (germline): MDHEN, SYDVKM. Trimming left V 6 bases short and J 7 bases short, with 9 bases between. CDR3 length: 11 residues. This receptor was taken from a woman aged 80 or over with acute or convalescent COVID-19. The genes are TRBV28 and TRBJ1-2; TRBD1 might be the D (5 bases). Sequenced input: peripheral blood. The CDR3 bases are TGTGCCAGCAGCCCGCAGGGTGGCTACACCTTC. It specifies CASSPQGGYTF.